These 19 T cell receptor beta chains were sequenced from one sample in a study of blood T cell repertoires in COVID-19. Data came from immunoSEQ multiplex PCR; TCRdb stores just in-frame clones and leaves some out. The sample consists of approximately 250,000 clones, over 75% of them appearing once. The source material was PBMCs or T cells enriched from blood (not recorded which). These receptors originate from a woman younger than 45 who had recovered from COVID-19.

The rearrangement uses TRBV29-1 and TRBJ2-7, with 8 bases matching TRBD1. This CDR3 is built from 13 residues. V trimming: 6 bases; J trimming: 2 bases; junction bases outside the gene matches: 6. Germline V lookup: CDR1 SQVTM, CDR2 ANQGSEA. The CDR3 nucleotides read TGCAGCGTGGGGACAGGAGGCCCCTACGAGCAGTACTTC. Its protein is CSVGTGGPYEQYF.

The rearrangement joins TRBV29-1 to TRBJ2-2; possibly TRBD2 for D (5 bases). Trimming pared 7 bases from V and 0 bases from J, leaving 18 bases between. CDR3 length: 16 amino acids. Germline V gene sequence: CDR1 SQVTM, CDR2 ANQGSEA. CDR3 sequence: CSATTPTTTNTGELFF. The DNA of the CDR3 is TGCAGCGCTACCACCCCGACTACGACGAACACCGGGGAGCTGTTTTTT.

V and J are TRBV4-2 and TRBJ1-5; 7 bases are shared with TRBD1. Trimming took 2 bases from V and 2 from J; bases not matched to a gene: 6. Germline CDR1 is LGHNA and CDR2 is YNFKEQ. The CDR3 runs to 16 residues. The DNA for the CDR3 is TGTGCCAGCAGCCAATCAAGCGGACAGGGCAATCAGCCCCAGCATTTT. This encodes CASSQSSGQGNQPQHF.

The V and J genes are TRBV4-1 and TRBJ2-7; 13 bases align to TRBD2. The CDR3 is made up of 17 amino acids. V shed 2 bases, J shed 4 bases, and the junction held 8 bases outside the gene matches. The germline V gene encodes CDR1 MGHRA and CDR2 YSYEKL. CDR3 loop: CASSQPTSGRNLYEQYF. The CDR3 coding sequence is TGCGCCAGCAGCCAACCGACTAGCGGGAGGAACCTTTACGAGCAGTACTTC.

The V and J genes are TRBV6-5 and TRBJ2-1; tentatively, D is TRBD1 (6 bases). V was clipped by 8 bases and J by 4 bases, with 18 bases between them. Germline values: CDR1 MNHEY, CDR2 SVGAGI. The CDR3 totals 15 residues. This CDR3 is CASATETGDYNEQFF. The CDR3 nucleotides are TGTGCCAGCGCCACCGAGACAGGAGATTACAATGAGCAGTTCTTC.

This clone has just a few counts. The DNA of the CDR3 is TGTGCCAGCAGTGAATTTTGGCAGAACTATGGCTACACCTTC. Amino acid sequence: CASSEFWQNYGYTF. The rearrangement links TRBV6-1 to TRBJ1-2; unclear D gene. Germline-derived CDR1 and CDR2 are MNHNS and SASEGT. The CDR3 covers 14 residues. The V and J ends lost 2 bases and 2 bases respectively, with 9 bases between them.

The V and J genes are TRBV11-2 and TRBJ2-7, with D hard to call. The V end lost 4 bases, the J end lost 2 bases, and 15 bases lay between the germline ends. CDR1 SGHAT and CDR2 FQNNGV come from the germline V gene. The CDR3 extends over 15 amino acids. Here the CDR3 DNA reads TGTGCCAGCAGCTCGGCCCCGGGTCTAACCTACGAGCAGTACTTC. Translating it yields CASSSAPGLTYEQYF.

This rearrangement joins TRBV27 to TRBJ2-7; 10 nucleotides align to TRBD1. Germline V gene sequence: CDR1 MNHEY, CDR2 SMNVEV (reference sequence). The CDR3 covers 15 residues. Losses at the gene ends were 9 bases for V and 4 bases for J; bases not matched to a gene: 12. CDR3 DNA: TGTGCCAGGATCGGGGTCCGGGACAGGGGATACGAGCAGTACTTC. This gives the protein CARIGVRDRGYEQYF.

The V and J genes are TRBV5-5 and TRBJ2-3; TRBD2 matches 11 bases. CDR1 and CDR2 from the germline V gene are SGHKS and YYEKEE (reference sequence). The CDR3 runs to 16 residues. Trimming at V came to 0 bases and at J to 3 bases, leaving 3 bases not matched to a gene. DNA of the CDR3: TGTGCCAGCAGCTTGGTTCGGACTAGCGGGACAGATACGCAGTATTTT. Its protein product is CASSLVRTSGTDTQYF.

CDR3 amino acids: CASSYSTANTEAFF. In DNA, the CDR3 is TGTGCCAGCAGTTACTCGACAGCGAACACTGAAGCTTTCTTT. The V call is TRBV6-5, the J call TRBJ1-1; possible D gene TRBD1, 5 bases. Trimming removed 0 bases at V and 1 base at J, with 6 bases between. CDR1 is MNHEY, CDR2 SVGAGI, per germline. This CDR3 is 14 amino acids long.

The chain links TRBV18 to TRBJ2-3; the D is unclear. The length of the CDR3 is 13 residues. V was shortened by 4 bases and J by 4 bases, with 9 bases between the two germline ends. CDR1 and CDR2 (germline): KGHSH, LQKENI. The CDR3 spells CASSLQVADTQYF. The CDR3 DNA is TGTGCCAGCTCACTCCAGGTCGCAGATACGCAGTATTTT.

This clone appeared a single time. The CDR3 loop reads CASSELAGAAGELFF. The CDR3 coding sequence is TGTGCCAGCAGTGAACTAGCGGGAGCTGCCGGGGAGCTGTTTTTT. V and J are TRBV2 and TRBJ2-2; TRBD2 agrees at 10 bases. Germline lookup yields CDR1 SNHLY and CDR2 FYNNEI. The length of the CDR3 is 15 residues. With V trimmed by 2 bases and J by 6 bases, 3 bases remained unmatched.

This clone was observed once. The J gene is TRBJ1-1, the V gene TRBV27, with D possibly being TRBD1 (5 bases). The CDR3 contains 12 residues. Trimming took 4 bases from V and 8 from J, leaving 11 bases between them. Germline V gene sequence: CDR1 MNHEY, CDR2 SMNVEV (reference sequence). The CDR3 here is CASSYMEGEAFF. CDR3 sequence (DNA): TGTGCCAGCAGTTATATGGAGGGGGAAGCTTTCTTT.

The CDR3 bases are TGTGCCAGCAGCTATCATGGCTACACCTTC. Protein product: CASSYHGYTF. This rearrangement joins TRBV28 to TRBJ1-2, with D uncertain. The germline V and J ends were trimmed by 6 bases and 6 bases, with 5 bases remaining between them. The CDR3 sequence is 10 residues long. The germline CDR1 and CDR2 sequences are MDHEN and SYDVKM.

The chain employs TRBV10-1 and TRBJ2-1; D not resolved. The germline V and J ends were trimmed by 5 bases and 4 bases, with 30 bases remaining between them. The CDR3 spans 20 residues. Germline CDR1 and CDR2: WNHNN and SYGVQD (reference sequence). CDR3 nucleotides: TGCGCCAGCAGTCATTATAGTTACTCATTGATCGTGAGCATGTACAATGAGCAGTTCTTC. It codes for CASSHYSYSLIVSMYNEQFF.

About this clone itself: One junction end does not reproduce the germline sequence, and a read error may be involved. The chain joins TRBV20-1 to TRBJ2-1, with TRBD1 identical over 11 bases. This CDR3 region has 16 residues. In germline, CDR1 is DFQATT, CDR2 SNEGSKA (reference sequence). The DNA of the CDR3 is TGCTGTGCCAGTACGGGGGCGGGACAGGGGGACAATGAGCAGTTCTTC. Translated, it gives CCASTGAGQGDNEQFF.

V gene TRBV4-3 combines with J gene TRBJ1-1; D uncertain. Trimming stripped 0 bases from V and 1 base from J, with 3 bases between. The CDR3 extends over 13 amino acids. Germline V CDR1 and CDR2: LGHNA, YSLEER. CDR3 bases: TGCGCCAGCAGCCAAGAAGCGAACACTGAAGCTTTCTTT. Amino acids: CASSQEANTEAFF.

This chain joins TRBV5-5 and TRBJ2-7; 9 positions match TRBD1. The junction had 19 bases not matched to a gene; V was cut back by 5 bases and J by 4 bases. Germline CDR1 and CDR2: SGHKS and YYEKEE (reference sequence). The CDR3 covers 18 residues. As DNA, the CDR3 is TGTGCCAGCAGTCGGACCGGGACAGGGAAGATCCGGGCTTACGAGCAGTACTTC. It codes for CASSRTGTGKIRAYEQYF.

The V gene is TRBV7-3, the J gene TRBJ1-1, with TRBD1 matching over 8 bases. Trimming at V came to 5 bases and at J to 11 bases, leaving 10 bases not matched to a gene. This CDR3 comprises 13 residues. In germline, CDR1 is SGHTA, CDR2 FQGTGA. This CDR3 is CASSPGQGSSAFF. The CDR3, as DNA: TGTGCCAGCAGCCCAGGACAGGGAAGCTCGGCTTTCTTT.